This entry concerns a single T cell receptor (beta chain). At one of its ends the junction is not consistent with the germline gene, which may arise from a read error. This CDR3 is 16 amino acids long. In germline, CDR1 is MNHEY, CDR2 SVGEGT. A modified ARM-PCR protocol with three rounds of nested PCR amplified TCRbeta. Via MiXCR, TCRdb re-called the multiplex PCR reads, giving one row per CDR3 protein. The sample yields about 120,000 distinct CDR3 sequences, about 80% seen once. The template was RNA from unsorted bulk tissue. This sample was included in a study of tumor and adjacent non-tumor tissue in lung cancer.

Sequenced input: lung tumor tissue. This receptor was taken from a man between 65 and 85 years old with non-small cell lung cancer. The V gene is TRBV6-2 or TRBV6-3, the J gene TRBJ2-2, with D perhaps matching TRBD1 or TRBD2 (5 bases each). The CDR3 DNA follows: TGTGCCAGCACTTCGGAATTGACATTTAGCACCGGGGACCTGTTTTTT. Translating it yields CASTSELTFSTGDLFF.